These T cell receptor beta chains were read from a single sample in a study of blood T cell repertoires in COVID-19. TCRdb's table, derived via immunoSEQ multiplex PCR, lists solely in-frame clones and lacks some. The sample lists fewer than 200,000 clones; roughly four fifths were seen once. The sequencing sample was made of peripheral blood. These receptors all stem from a man between 40 and 49 years old who had recovered from COVID-19. The CDR3 runs from the conserved cysteine through the conserved F or W. The D gene is left open where the match is weak.

>TRBD1|TRBV4-2
CASTQGAGETDTQYF
>-|TRBV7-9
CASSLAGAGAIQYF
>TRBD1|TRBV13
CASSRTGGATEAFF
>-|TRBV4-1
CASSQAADTQYF
>-|TRBV15
CATSRLGVDEKLFF
>-|TRBV2
CASKTIRTEFNEKLFF
>TRBD1|TRBV6-5
CASFAWDRSAVGYTF
>-|TRBV6-1
CASSDAGVRGRGYTF
>-|TRBV19
CATRSEVSGDTQYF
>-|TRBV27
CASSLSASSGNTIYF
>-|TRBV5-1
CASSPLPGVTTDTQYF
>-|TRBV6-5
CASSYQGVASYEQYF
>-|TRBV7-8
CASSPAGTSYNEQFF